This T cell receptor (beta chain) was sequenced during a study of T cell repertoires in cytomegalovirus infection. In the study overall: CMV epitopes in the study were HLA-C-restricted (recently identified) and HLA-B-restricted (well studied). Both CMV infection and a matching HLA type were indicated by public TCR beta signatures. Study-level findings and limits: Cumulative frequency (of public TCR beta family members) identified carriers of CMV plus the relevant HLA. Ex vivo, HLA-C-restricted CMV-specific TCR beta clonotypes prevailed over the rest of the response.

MiXCR was run by TCRdb on the reads, yielding one entry per CDR3 protein. The sample lists over 55,000 distinct CDR3 sequences; around 20% were seen once. A note on this clonotype: Its target is unknown.

Trimming removed 2 bases at V and 7 bases at J, with 9 bases between. Germline V gives CDR1 SGHVS, CDR2 FQNEAQ. The CDR3 totals 12 residues. The V gene is TRBV7-8, the J gene TRBJ2-7, with D perhaps matching TRBD2 (5 bases). The sequence came from a human donor in good health (CMV status not recorded). Some clones in this sample may be carry-over from other donors' samples. Sequencing used CD8+ T cells from cultured PBMCs, obtained from culture after CMV antigen stimulation. CDR3 sequence (DNA): TGTGCCAGCAGCTTAACGGGAAGGGAGCAGTACTTC. The encoded protein is CASSLTGREQYF.